These T cell receptor beta chains were read from a single sample in a study of cytomegalovirus exposure and HLA in healthy donors. Profiled with immunoSEQ multiplex PCR; TCRdb holds only in-frame clones, not every one. In all, the sample yields approximately 150,000 clones. The sequencing input was PBMCs. The receptors were gathered from a woman aged 18 to 35 in good health and CMV-seronegative. The CDR3 runs from the conserved cysteine through the conserved F or W. The D gene is left open where the match is weak.

v_gene	d_gene	j_gene	CDR3aa	CDR3nt
TRBV10-3	NA	TRBJ2-2	CAINKGVNTGELFF	TGTGCCATCAATAAGGGGGTGAACACCGGGGAGCTGTTTTTT
TRBV5-6	NA	TRBJ1-4	CASSLMGAGTNEKLFF	TGTGCCAGCAGCTTGATGGGGGCAGGGACTAATGAAAAACTGTTTTTT
TRBV19	NA	TRBJ1-5	CASAAGGGQGRQPQHF	TGTGCCAGTGCGGCGGGCGGGGGGCAAGGGCGGCAGCCCCAGCATTTT
TRBV7-2	NA	TRBJ1-2	CASSEPLTLHGYTF	TGTGCCAGCAGCGAGCCGCTTACTCTCCATGGCTACACCTTC
TRBV5-1	NA	TRBJ1-5	CASSSDGGNQPQHF	TGCGCCAGCAGCTCCGATGGGGGGAATCAGCCCCAGCATTTT
TRBV7-8	TRBD1	TRBJ1-1	CASSHAGTGSEAEAFF	TGTGCCAGCAGCCACGCCGGGACAGGGTCGGAGGCTGAAGCTTTCTTT
TRBV30	NA	TRBJ2-1	CAWSTGVGGNEQFF	TGTGCCTGGAGCACAGGGGTGGGAGGCAATGAGCAGTTCTTC
TRBV28	NA	TRBJ1-2	CASSPLTAGYTF	TGTGCCAGCAGTCCACTGACAGCTGGCTACACCTTC
TRBV6-1	TRBD2	TRBJ2-2	CASRVAGGWIGELFF	TGTGCCAGCAGAGTAGCGGGAGGGTGGATCGGGGAGCTGTTTTTT
TRBV29-1	TRBD2	TRBJ2-2	CSVDREGAGELFF	TGCAGCGTTGACAGGGAGGGCGCCGGGGAGCTGTTTTTT
TRBV7-6	NA	TRBJ2-1	CASSLSDGRGGGFYEQFF	TGTGCCAGCAGCTTAAGTGACGGTAGAGGGGGAGGGTTTTATGAGCAGTTCTTC